This is a list of T cell receptor beta chains from one sample in a study of identical twins. TCRdb used MiXCR to reprocess the 5' RACE reads, holding one entry per CDR3 protein. The table has approximately 590,000 distinct CDR3 sequences, 9.6% seen once. This sample also appeared in a second study, on yellow fever vaccine responses in identical twins.

Sequenced sample: PBMCs. Receptor source: a woman aged 18-30 years in good health. Both conserved end residues are part of each CDR3.

J gene: TRBJ2-7
V gene: TRBV14
CDR3 protein: CASSWDGGEQYF

J gene: TRBJ2-7
V gene: TRBV29-1
CDR3 protein: CSVSGMKGIMNEQYF

J gene: TRBJ2-1
V gene: TRBV24-1
CDR3 protein: CATSDGTSEYNEQFF

J gene: TRBJ2-3
V gene: TRBV6-1
CDR3 protein: CASSEGVGGSTDTQYF

J gene: TRBJ2-1
V gene: TRBV20-1
CDR3 protein: CSARDILETGVYNEQFF

J gene: TRBJ2-3
V gene: TRBV5-1
CDR3 protein: CASSLEPGSTDTQYF

J gene: TRBJ1-2
V gene: TRBV29-1
CDR3 protein: CSGGGLDYGYTF

J gene: TRBJ1-3
V gene: TRBV20-1
CDR3 protein: CSAVRTGGNTIYF

J gene: TRBJ2-2
V gene: TRBV7-6
CDR3 protein: CASSLAMDDTGELFF

J gene: TRBJ1-2
V gene: TRBV27
CDR3 protein: CASSPGWDTVGGYTF

J gene: TRBJ2-1
V gene: TRBV4-3
CDR3 protein: CASSQRRGSFDNEQFF

J gene: TRBJ1-6
V gene: TRBV3-1
CDR3 protein: CASSRTDYNSPLHF

J gene: TRBJ2-1
V gene: TRBV5-1
CDR3 protein: CASRGLADNNEQFF

J gene: TRBJ1-1
V gene: TRBV6-5
CDR3 protein: CASSYSQKADTEAFF

J gene: TRBJ2-3
V gene: TRBV7-8
CDR3 protein: CASSSELASDTQYF

J gene: TRBJ2-5
V gene: TRBV11-3
CDR3 protein: CASSWQDRTCRPF

J gene: TRBJ2-1
V gene: TRBV10-3
CDR3 protein: CAISEYGTSVDSYNEQFF

J gene: TRBJ1-1
V gene: TRBV12-3/TRBV12-4
CDR3 protein: CASSLALNEAFF

J gene: TRBJ2-5
V gene: TRBV2
CDR3 protein: CASRDRGLGLQETQYF

J gene: TRBJ1-2
V gene: TRBV5-6
CDR3 protein: CASSHIQGNYGYTF

J gene: TRBJ2-3
V gene: TRBV2
CDR3 protein: CTSSEVSTDTQYF

J gene: TRBJ2-1
V gene: TRBV6-1
CDR3 protein: CASSQTSGSAPGNEQFF

J gene: TRBJ2-2
V gene: TRBV7-2
CDR3 protein: CASSSRDSPTGELFF

J gene: TRBJ1-5
V gene: TRBV5-6
CDR3 protein: CASSTGGKYNQPQHF

J gene: TRBJ2-5
V gene: TRBV28
CDR3 protein: CASSLVGSIQETQYF

J gene: TRBJ2-3
V gene: TRBV11-2
CDR3 protein: CASSVTGTRRVQSGDTQYF

J gene: TRBJ1-1
V gene: TRBV6-4
CDR3 protein: CASSEGSNTEAFF

J gene: TRBJ2-7
V gene: TRBV7-3
CDR3 protein: CASSLMGGGEYEQYF

J gene: TRBJ2-7
V gene: TRBV20-1
CDR3 protein: CSAHRDRGYEQYF

J gene: TRBJ2-3
V gene: TRBV3-1
CDR3 protein: CASSKKGVADTQYF

J gene: TRBJ2-1
V gene: TRBV28
CDR3 protein: CASSSRLAGEGEQFF

J gene: TRBJ2-7
V gene: TRBV29-1
CDR3 protein: CSVVLTVIPLSYEQYF

J gene: TRBJ2-5
V gene: TRBV6-1
CDR3 protein: CASRPPDRGETQYF

J gene: TRBJ2-2
V gene: TRBV4-3
CDR3 protein: CASSRDRGLNTGELFF

J gene: TRBJ1-1
V gene: TRBV29-1
CDR3 protein: CSVGSEVTEAFF

J gene: TRBJ2-7
V gene: TRBV6-5
CDR3 protein: CASSYEGTKAYEQYF

J gene: TRBJ2-1
V gene: TRBV14
CDR3 protein: CASSQTRGHYNEQFF

J gene: TRBJ1-5
V gene: TRBV12-5
CDR3 protein: CASGFVRCQPQHF

J gene: TRBJ2-1
V gene: TRBV2
CDR3 protein: CASSEATQGSYNEQFF

J gene: TRBJ2-7
V gene: TRBV6-2/TRBV6-3
CDR3 protein: CASSYGDSEQYF

J gene: TRBJ2-1
V gene: TRBV6-2/TRBV6-3
CDR3 protein: CASSYSGRDVQPSSYNEQFF

J gene: TRBJ2-6
V gene: TRBV6-2/TRBV6-3
CDR3 protein: CASRPVDMANVLTF

J gene: TRBJ2-7
V gene: TRBV5-1
CDR3 protein: CASRISSGETYEQYF

J gene: TRBJ2-1
V gene: TRBV4-3
CDR3 protein: CASSQRTGSGEQFF

J gene: TRBJ1-3
V gene: TRBV6-1
CDR3 protein: CASRDTYSSGNTIYF

J gene: TRBJ2-1
V gene: TRBV2
CDR3 protein: CASSDRRGEGPSYNEQFF